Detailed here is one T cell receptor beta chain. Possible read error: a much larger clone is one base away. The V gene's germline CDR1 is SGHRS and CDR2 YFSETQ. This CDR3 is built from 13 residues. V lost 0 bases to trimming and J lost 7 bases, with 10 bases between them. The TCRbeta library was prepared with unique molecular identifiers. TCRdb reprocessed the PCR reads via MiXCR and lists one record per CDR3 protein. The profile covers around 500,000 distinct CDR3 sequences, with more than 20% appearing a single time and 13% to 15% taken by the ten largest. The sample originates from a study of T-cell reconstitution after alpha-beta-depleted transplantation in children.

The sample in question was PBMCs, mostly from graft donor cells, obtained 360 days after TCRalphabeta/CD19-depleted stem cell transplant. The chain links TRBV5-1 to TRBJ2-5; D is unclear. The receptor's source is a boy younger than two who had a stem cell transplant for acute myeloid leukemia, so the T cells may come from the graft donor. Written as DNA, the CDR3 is TGCGCCAGCAGCTTGGAAGGTTGGGGGACCCAGTACTTC. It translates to CASSLEGWGTQYF.